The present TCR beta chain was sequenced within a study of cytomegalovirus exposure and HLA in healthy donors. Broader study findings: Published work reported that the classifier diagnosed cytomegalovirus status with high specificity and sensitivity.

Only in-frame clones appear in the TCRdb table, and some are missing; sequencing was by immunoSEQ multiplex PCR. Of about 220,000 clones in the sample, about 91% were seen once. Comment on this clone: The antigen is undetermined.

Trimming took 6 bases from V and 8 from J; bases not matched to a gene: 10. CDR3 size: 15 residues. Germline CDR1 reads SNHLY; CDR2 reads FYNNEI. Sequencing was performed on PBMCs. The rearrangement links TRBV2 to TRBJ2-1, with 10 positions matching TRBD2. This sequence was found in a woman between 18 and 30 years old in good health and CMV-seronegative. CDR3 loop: CASSLAGGMVDEQFF. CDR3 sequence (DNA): TGTGCCAGCAGCTTAGCGGGAGGAATGGTAGATGAGCAGTTCTTC. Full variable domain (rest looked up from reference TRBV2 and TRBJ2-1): EPEVTQTPSHQVTQMGQEVILRCVPISNHLYFYWYRQILGQKVEFLVSFYNNEISEKSEIFDDQFSVERPDGSNFTLKIRSTKLEDSAMYFCASSLAGGMVDEQFFGPGTRLTVL.